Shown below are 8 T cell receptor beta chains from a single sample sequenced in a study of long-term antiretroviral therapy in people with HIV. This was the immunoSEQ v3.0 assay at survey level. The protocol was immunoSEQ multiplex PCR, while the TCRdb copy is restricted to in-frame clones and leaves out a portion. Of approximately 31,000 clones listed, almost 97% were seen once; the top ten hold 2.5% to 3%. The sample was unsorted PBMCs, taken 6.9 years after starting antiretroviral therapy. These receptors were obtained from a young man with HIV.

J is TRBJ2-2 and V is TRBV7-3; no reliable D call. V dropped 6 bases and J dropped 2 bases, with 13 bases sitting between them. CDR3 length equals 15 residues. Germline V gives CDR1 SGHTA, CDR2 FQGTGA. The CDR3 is CASRLQEPNTGELFF. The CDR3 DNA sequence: TGTGCCAGCAGGCTTCAGGAGCCTAACACCGGGGAGCTGTTTTTT.

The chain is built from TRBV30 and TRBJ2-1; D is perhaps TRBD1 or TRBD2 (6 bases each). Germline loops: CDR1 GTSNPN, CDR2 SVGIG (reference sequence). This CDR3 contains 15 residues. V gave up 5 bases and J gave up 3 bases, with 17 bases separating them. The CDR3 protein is CAWAKGGGLYNEQFF. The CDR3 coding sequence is TGTGCCTGGGCCAAGGGGGGCGGCCTCTACAATGAGCAGTTCTTC.

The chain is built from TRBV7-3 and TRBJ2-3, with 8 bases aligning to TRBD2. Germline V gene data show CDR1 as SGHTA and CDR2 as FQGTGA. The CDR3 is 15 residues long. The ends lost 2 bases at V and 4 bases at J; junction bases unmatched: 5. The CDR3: CASSLSTSVADTQYF. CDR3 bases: TGTGCCAGCAGCTTATCGACTAGCGTTGCAGATACGCAGTATTTT.

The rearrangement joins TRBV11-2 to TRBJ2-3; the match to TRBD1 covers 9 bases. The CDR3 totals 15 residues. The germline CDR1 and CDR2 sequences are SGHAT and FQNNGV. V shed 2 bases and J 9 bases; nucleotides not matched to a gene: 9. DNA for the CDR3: TGTGCCAGCAGCTTACGACAGGGGGATCGGGGGACGCAGTATTTT. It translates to CASSLRQGDRGTQYF.

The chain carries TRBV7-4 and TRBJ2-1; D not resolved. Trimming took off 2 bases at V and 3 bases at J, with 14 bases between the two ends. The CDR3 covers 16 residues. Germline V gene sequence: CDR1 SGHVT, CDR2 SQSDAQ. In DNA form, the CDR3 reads TGTGCCAGCAGCTTACCTCCAGCCGCCTTCTACAATGAGCAGTTCTTC. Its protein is CASSLPPAAFYNEQFF.

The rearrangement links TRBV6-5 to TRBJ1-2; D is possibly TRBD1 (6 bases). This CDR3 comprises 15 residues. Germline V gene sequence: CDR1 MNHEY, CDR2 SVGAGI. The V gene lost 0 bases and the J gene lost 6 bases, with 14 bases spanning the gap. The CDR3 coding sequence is TGTGCCAGCAGTTACTCTGGGGGGCTGGGAGATGGCTACACCTTC. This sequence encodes CASSYSGGLGDGYTF.

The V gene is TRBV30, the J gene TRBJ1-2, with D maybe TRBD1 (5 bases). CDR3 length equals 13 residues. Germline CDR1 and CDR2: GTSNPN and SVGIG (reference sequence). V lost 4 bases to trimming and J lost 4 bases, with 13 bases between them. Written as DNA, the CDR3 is TGTGCCTGGATCCAGGCGGGGACCTATGGCTACACCTTC. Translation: CAWIQAGTYGYTF.

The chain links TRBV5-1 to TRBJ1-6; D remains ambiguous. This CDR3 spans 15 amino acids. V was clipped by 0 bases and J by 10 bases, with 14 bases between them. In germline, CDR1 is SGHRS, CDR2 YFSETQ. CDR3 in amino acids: CASSLEKGGKSPLHF. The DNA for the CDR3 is TGCGCCAGCAGCTTGGAAAAGGGCGGTAAATCACCCCTCCACTTT.